These 22 T cell receptor beta chains came from one sample sequenced in a study of CD8 T cells in Susac syndrome. Random-hexamer reverse transcription was applied to 0.5 to 1 ug RNA. TCRdb recomputed calls from the immunoSEQ multiplex PCR reads with MiXCR, one row per CDR3 protein. Among 130,000 to 150,000 distinct CDR3 sequences listed, approximately 95% were seen once. The specimen was CD4+ T cells from PBMCs. These receptors were taken from a human donor in good health.

The chain recombines TRBV23-1 with TRBJ2-7; a possible D gene is TRBD2 (5 bases). TRBV23-1 is assigned to the ORF class and has an uncertain function. This CDR3 region has 15 residues. Trimming stripped 4 bases from V and 9 bases from J, with 22 bases between. The CDR3 here is CASSPNRGVAFGQYF. The CDR3 nucleotides read TGCGCCAGCAGTCCGAATCGGGGAGTGGCCTTTGGGCAGTACTTC.

The chain carries TRBV25-1 and TRBJ1-4; the D is unclear. Germline CDR1 reads MGHDK; CDR2 reads SYGVNS. CDR3 length equals 15 residues. V was clipped by 6 bases and J by 6 bases, with 17 bases between them. For the CDR3, the DNA is TGTGCCAGCAGCGGCCCGACGTTAAGTGATGAAAAACTGTTTTTT. Translation: CASSGPTLSDEKLFF.

This chain links TRBV7-2 with TRBJ2-5; D possibly uses TRBD1 or TRBD2 (6 bases each). The CDR3 has 14 amino acids. V lost 7 bases and J lost 1, with 13 bases in between. Germline-derived CDR1 and CDR2 are SGHTA and FQGNSA. This CDR3 reads CASTGGRAQETQYF. CDR3 nucleotide sequence: TGTGCCAGCACCGGGGGCCGGGCCCAAGAGACCCAGTACTTC.

This chain links TRBV10-3 with TRBJ2-5, with a weak D call TRBD2 (6 bases). The CDR3 is 14 residues long. V was cut by 4 bases and J by 3 bases, with 12 bases left in between. Germline CDR1 and CDR2: ENHRY and SYGVKD. The chain's CDR3 is CAISGDSGEETQYF. For the CDR3, the DNA is TGTGCCATCAGTGGTGATAGCGGAGAAGAGACCCAGTACTTC.

This chain links TRBV5-1 with TRBJ1-2; a weak D match, TRBD1 (6 bases). Trimming removed 0 bases from V and 3 bases from J, with 15 bases in between. Germline loops: CDR1 SGHRS, CDR2 YFSETQ. The CDR3 spans 16 residues. The CDR3 reads CASSLVWGRGDYGYTF. The CDR3 region has the DNA TGCGCCAGCAGCTTGGTCTGGGGCAGGGGCGACTATGGCTACACCTTC. Together with reference TRBV5-1 and TRBJ1-2, the CDR3 gives the full variable domain: KAGVTQTPRYLIKTRGQQVTLSCSPISGHRSVSWYQQTPGQGLQFLFEYFSETQRNKGNFPGRFSGRQFSNSRSEMNVSTLELGDSALYLCASSLVWGRGDYGYTFGSGTRLTVV.

The rearrangement joins TRBV2 to TRBJ2-7; D may correspond to TRBD1 or TRBD2 (7 bases each). CDR3 length: 14 residues. Germline-derived CDR1 and CDR2 are SNHLY and FYNNEI. Trimming stripped 6 bases from V and 3 bases from J, with 15 bases between. The CDR3 DNA follows: TGTGCCAGCAGAGCGGGACAGCTTCTCTACGAGCAGTACTTC. This gives the protein CASRAGQLLYEQYF. Full variable domain (outside the CDR3, taken from reference TRBV2 and TRBJ2-7): EPEVTQTPSHQVTQMGQEVILRCVPISNHLYFYWYRQILGQKVEFLVSFYNNEISEKSEIFDDQFSVERPDGSNFTLKIRSTKLEDSAMYFCASRAGQLLYEQYFGPGTRLTVT.

V gene TRBV18 combines with J gene TRBJ2-5; 12 positions match TRBD2. Unmatched junction bases numbered 8, after V lost 2 bases and J lost 4 bases. From germline, CDR1 is KGHSH and CDR2 LQKENI. This CDR3 region has 17 residues. CDR3 sequence (DNA): TGTGCCAGCTCACCAACGAGACTAGCGGGAGTGGGAGAGACCCAGTACTTC. Its translation: CASSPTRLAGVGETQYF.

V usage is TRBV20-1 and J usage is TRBJ1-2; maybe TRBD1 (6 bases). The CDR3 contains 13 residues. Trimming left V 5 bases short and J 8 bases short, with 18 bases between. CDR1 is DFQATT, CDR2 SNEGSKA, per germline (reference sequence). CDR3 DNA sequence: TGCAGTGCTGTGACCCGGGGGGGCAAAGGCTACACCTTC. It encodes CSAVTRGGKGYTF.

The J gene is TRBJ2-7, the V gene TRBV3-1, with TRBD2 matching 7 bases. This CDR3 is built from 18 residues. Germline lookup yields CDR1 LGHDT and CDR2 YNNKEL (reference sequence). With 4 bases clipped from V and 2 bases from J, the junction kept 17 bases outside the gene matches. The CDR3 spells CASSPRVRGAGRPYEQYF. The CDR3 DNA follows: TGTGCCAGCAGCCCACGGGTCCGGGGAGCGGGGAGACCCTACGAGCAGTACTTC.

The rearrangement links TRBV27 to TRBJ2-1; 7 bases line up with TRBD1. The CDR3 loop spans 16 amino acids. The trim removed 3 bases at V and 1 base at J, leaving 6 bases unmatched. Germline-derived CDR1 and CDR2 are MNHEY and SMNVEV (reference sequence). CDR3 nucleotide sequence: TGTGCCAGCAGTTTCCGCCGACAGGGTTCCTACAATGAGCAGTTCTTC. Protein sequence: CASSFRRQGSYNEQFF.

The V and J genes are TRBV3-1 and TRBJ1-4; D ambiguous. Germline-derived CDR1 and CDR2 are LGHDT and YNNKEL (reference sequence). The ends were cut back, 4 bases at V and 4 bases at J, with 13 bases in the middle. The length of the CDR3 is 15 residues. The CDR3 region has the DNA TGTGCCAGCAGCCCAGAATCACGGTATAATGAAAAACTGTTTTTT. Its translation is CASSPESRYNEKLFF.

The V gene is TRBV7-9, the J gene TRBJ2-7; D gene unclear. V dropped 2 bases and J dropped 5 bases, with 7 bases sitting between them. The CDR3 sequence is 12 residues long. The germline gives CDR1 SEHNR, CDR2 FQNEAQ (reference sequence). This CDR3 is CASSLPADEQYF. The DNA for the CDR3 is TGTGCCAGCAGCTTACCAGCCGACGAGCAGTACTTC.

V is TRBV6-5 and J is TRBJ2-6; possibly TRBD1 for D (5 bases). The CDR3 loop spans 16 amino acids. In germline, CDR1 is MNHEY, CDR2 SVGAGI. V dropped 2 bases and J dropped 1 base, with 9 bases sitting between them. The CDR3 reads CASSYRSGSGANVLTF. CDR3 DNA: TGTGCCAGCAGTTACCGATCAGGGTCTGGGGCCAACGTCCTGACTTTC.

This sequence joins TRBV2 and TRBJ2-3; perhaps TRBD1 as D (6 bases). The germline CDR1 and CDR2 sequences are SNHLY and FYNNEI. CDR3 size: 15 residues. V was pared by 0 bases and J by 6 bases, with 13 bases between. CDR3 nucleotides: TGTGCCAGCAGTGAAGCCGGAAGGGGGTGGGATACGCAGTATTTT. Amino acid sequence: CASSEAGRGWDTQYF.

V usage is TRBV27 and J usage is TRBJ2-1; D gene unclear. V lost 7 bases and J lost 0, with 13 bases in between. CDR1 is MNHEY, CDR2 SMNVEV, per germline (reference sequence). The CDR3 loop spans 15 amino acids. The CDR3 DNA reads as TGTGCCAGCACGGCGGTGCCAGTCTCCTACAATGAGCAGTTCTTC. Translated: CASTAVPVSYNEQFF.

This CDR3 reads CASSRAREKTQYF. The CDR3 bases are TGTGCCAGCAGTCGGGCCCGCGAGAAGACCCAGTACTTC. J is TRBJ2-5 and V is TRBV6-5; no firm D call. V was cut by 5 bases and J by 6 bases, with 13 bases left in between. The CDR3 has 13 amino acids. CDR1 MNHEY and CDR2 SVGAGI come from the germline V gene.

V is TRBV10-3 and J is TRBJ2-1, with D maybe TRBD2 (6 bases). The V gene's germline CDR1 is ENHRY and CDR2 SYGVKD. There are 13 residues in the CDR3. V lost 10 bases and J lost 3, with 13 bases in between. Written as DNA, the CDR3 is TGTGCCACCGCGGCGGGGCGCTACAATGAGCAGTTCTTC. Translating it yields CATAAGRYNEQFF.

Comment on this clonotype: A read error may produce the germline difference seen at one junction end. The chain couples TRBV5-1 to TRBJ2-7; D remains unclear. The CDR3 length is 15 residues. CDR1 and CDR2 from the germline V gene are SGHRS and YFSETQ. Here the CDR3 DNA reads TGCGCCAGCAGCCCTGAGATGGGCCGGCCCTACGAGCAGCACTTC. Protein sequence: CASSPEMGRPYEQHF.

The CDR3 region is CATGTATYEQYF. DNA of the CDR3: TGTGCCACCGGCACTGCGACCTACGAGCAGTACTTC. The chain couples TRBV2 to TRBJ2-7, with D unclear. Germline lookup yields CDR1 SNHLY and CDR2 FYNNEI. This CDR3 is 12 amino acids long. V gave up 10 bases and J gave up 2 bases, with 12 bases separating them.

The chain uses TRBV20-1 and TRBJ2-7; TRBD2 matches at 9 bases. The CDR3 contains 14 residues. J gave up 5 bases and V 1 base, and 6 bases lay outside the gene matches. Germline CDR1 DFQATT, CDR2 SNEGSKA (reference sequence). CDR3: CSARVRASGNEQYF. The CDR3 DNA reads as TGCAGTGCTAGAGTAAGGGCTAGCGGGAACGAGCAGTACTTC.

The chain combines TRBV11-2 with TRBJ2-1, with TRBD2 matching over 8 bases. This CDR3 contains 17 residues. With V trimmed by 6 bases and J by 4 bases, 14 bases remained unmatched. Germline V gene data show CDR1 as SGHAT and CDR2 as FQNNGV. CDR3 nucleotide sequence: TGTGCCAGCAGTACAGGTCAACGGGCGGGAGGTTACAATGAGCAGTTCTTC. It codes for CASSTGQRAGGYNEQFF.

This clonotype was recorded only once. The chain employs TRBV19 and TRBJ1-2; maybe TRBD1 (5 bases). V lost 5 bases to trimming and J lost 6 bases, with 16 bases between them. The CDR3 loop spans 14 amino acids. Germline V gene lookup returns CDR1 LNHDA and CDR2 SQIVND (reference sequence). This chain's CDR3 is CASSSRQGWDGYTF. Here the CDR3 DNA reads TGTGCCAGTAGTTCCCGGCAGGGATGGGATGGCTACACCTTC.